What follows are 20 T cell receptor beta chains derived from one specimen sequenced in a study of blood T cell repertoires in COVID-19. Repertoires were generated with immunoSEQ multiplex PCR, while TCRdb's copy carries only in-frame clones and drops some. Among around 260,000 clones, around four fifths were seen once, and the ten largest hold less than 5%. Sequencing was performed on peripheral blood. The origin of the receptors is a man in his 60s with acute or convalescent COVID-19.

Points on this clone: A junction boundary mismatches the germline segment, possibly from a read error. This chain uses TRBV27 with TRBJ2-5, with D unclear. The CDR3 totals 12 residues. The V gene's germline CDR1 is MNHEY and CDR2 SMNVEV (reference sequence). CDR3 nucleotides: TGTGCCAGCGGTTTGGGCAGAGAGACCCAGTACTTC. Protein: CASGLGRETQYF.

This clone appeared a single time. The V gene is TRBV6-5, the J gene TRBJ2-5, with 8 bases lining up with TRBD2. This CDR3 contains 15 residues. Germline V CDR1 and CDR2: MNHEY, SVGAGI. Trimming cost V 8 bases and J 4 bases; bases outside gene matches: 12. CDR3 residues: CASGVVAGQGETQYF. For the CDR3, the DNA is TGTGCCAGCGGGGTGGTAGCGGGGCAGGGAGAGACCCAGTACTTC.

CDR3 sequence (DNA): TGTGCCAGCAGCTTGCTGGGGGCGGGCACAGATACGCAGTATTTT. Translating gives CASSLLGAGTDTQYF. The chain recombines TRBV5-8 with TRBJ2-3, with TRBD1 as a possible D gene (6 bases). Per germline, CDR1 SGHTS and CDR2 YDEGEE. The CDR3 is 15 amino acids. Trimming left V 1 base short and J 1 base short, with 10 bases between.

The chain couples TRBV5-1 to TRBJ2-7; 10 nucleotides agree with TRBD2. From germline, CDR1 is SGHRS and CDR2 YFSETQ. The CDR3 loop spans 16 amino acids. V trimming: 4 bases; J trimming: 5 bases; junction bases outside the gene matches: 12. CDR3 protein: CASSVGASGGLNEQYF. The CDR3 DNA is TGCGCCAGCAGCGTGGGGGCTAGCGGGGGTTTGAACGAGCAGTACTTC.

In the case of this clone: Different DNA sequences within this sample yield the same CDR3. This chain connects TRBV30 to TRBJ1-2, with 7 positions matching TRBD1. The CDR3 loop spans 12 amino acids. The germline V gene encodes CDR1 GTSNPN and CDR2 SVGIG (reference sequence). V lost 1 base, J lost 8 bases, and 4 bases stayed unmatched. The CDR3 DNA is TGTGCCTGGAGTGGGACAGGATACGGCTACACCTTC. Translated, it gives CAWSGTGYGYTF.

The rearrangement joins TRBV5-4 to TRBJ1-6, with TRBD1 as a possible D gene (6 bases). Germline CDR1 reads SGHNT; CDR2 reads YYREEE (reference sequence). V was clipped by 0 bases and J by 8 bases, with 15 bases between them. CDR3 length: 16 amino acids. The CDR3 nucleotides read TGTGCCAGCAGCTTGGGCCACACAGGGCAGTATTCACCCCTCCACTTT. Translation gives CASSLGHTGQYSPLHF.

The sample holds a few counts of this clone. The chain is built from TRBV5-1 and TRBJ2-1, with 11 bases matching TRBD2. The V segment lost 4 bases and the J segment 11 bases; nucleotides outside the gene matches: 8. Germline CDR1 and CDR2: SGHRS and YFSETQ. The CDR3 runs to 14 residues. The CDR3 bases are TGCGCCAGCAGCCCTGGTAGCGGGGGGGCCAAGCAGTTCTTC. It encodes CASSPGSGGAKQFF.

The V and J genes are TRBV7-9 and TRBJ2-1, with TRBD2 identical over 7 bases. Germline loops: CDR1 SEHNR, CDR2 FQNEAQ (reference sequence). This CDR3 contains 16 residues. J was trimmed by 8 bases and V by 1 base; bases with no gene match: 11. The CDR3 nucleotides are TGTGCCAGCAGCTTAGTGCGTGGCGGGAGTTACGATGAGCAGTTCTTC. It is translated as CASSLVRGGSYDEQFF.

This clone was counted a single time. The chain combines TRBV27 with TRBJ1-6, with 11 positions matching TRBD1. J gave up 7 bases and V 8 bases, and 7 bases lay outside the gene matches. Germline V gene sequence: CDR1 MNHEY, CDR2 SMNVEV (reference sequence). The CDR3 sequence is 15 residues long. This CDR3 is CASRSGQGANSPLHF. For the CDR3, the DNA is TGTGCCAGCCGATCCGGACAGGGGGCAAATTCACCCCTCCACTTT.

The CDR3 loop is CASRGQTEAFF. DNA for the CDR3: TGTGCCAGCAGGGGGCAGACTGAAGCTTTCTTT. The V call is TRBV6-1, the J call TRBJ1-1; tentative D call: TRBD1 (5 bases). Germline CDR1 reads MNHNS; CDR2 reads SASEGT. The V end lost 6 bases, the J end lost 5 bases, and 7 bases lay between the germline ends. The CDR3 has 11 amino acids.

This clone has only a few counts. The gene calls are TRBV2 and TRBJ1-1; 7 bases fit TRBD1. V gave up 5 bases and J gave up 5 bases; unmatched junction bases: 5. Germline CDR1 and CDR2: SNHLY and FYNNEI. The CDR3 length is 13 residues. The CDR3, as DNA: TGTGCCAGCAGTTACTCAGGGGGGACTGAAGCTTTCTTT. The encoded protein is CASSYSGGTEAFF. The full variable domain, completed using reference TRBV2 and TRBJ1-1, is EPEVTQTPSHQVTQMGQEVILRCVPISNHLYFYWYRQILGQKVEFLVSFYNNEISEKSEIFDDQFSVERPDGSNFTLKIRSTKLEDSAMYFCASSYSGGTEAFFGQGTRLTVV.

For this clone: A junction end diverges from the germline sequence, so it may reflect a read error. The chain combines TRBV7-8 with TRBJ2-5, with TRBD1 matching 9 bases. The CDR3 length is 16 residues. Germline V lookup: CDR1 SGHVS, CDR2 FQNEAQ. CDR3 protein: CASSRRQGVAQGTQYF. The CDR3 DNA reads TGTGCCAGCAGCCGTCGACAGGGGGTGGCGCAAGGGACCCAGTACTTC.

The rearrangement links TRBV5-6 to TRBJ1-5; unclear D gene. Trimming left V 4 bases short and J 5 bases short, with 16 bases between. The CDR3 sequence is 15 residues long. In germline, CDR1 is SGHDT, CDR2 YYEEEE. CDR3 bases: TGTGCCAGCAGCCGCGACGGCACTGAGGATCAGCCCCAGCATTTT. Encoded protein: CASSRDGTEDQPQHF.

V gene TRBV9 combines with J gene TRBJ2-7; the D gene is possibly TRBD2 (6 bases). The V gene's germline CDR1 is SGDLS and CDR2 YYNGEE. There are 14 residues in the CDR3. Trimming stripped 0 bases from V and 3 bases from J, with 10 bases between. CDR3 DNA sequence: TGTGCCAGCAGCGTAGGTCCCGGGAGCTACGAGCAGTACTTC. Translated: CASSVGPGSYEQYF. Filled out from reference TRBV9 and TRBJ2-7, the complete variable domain reads DSGVTQTPKHLITATGQRVTLRCSPRSGDLSVYWYQQSLDQGLQFLIQYYNGEERAKGNILERFSAQQFPDLHSELNLSSLELGDSALYFCASSVGPGSYEQYFGPGTRLTVT.

The rearrangement joins TRBV19 to TRBJ1-1; D is uncertain. V was clipped by 3 bases and J by 1 base, with 3 bases between them. Germline V gene data show CDR1 as LNHDA and CDR2 as SQIVND (reference sequence). The CDR3 loop spans 12 amino acids. The CDR3 DNA is TGTGCCAGTAGTATTAAGAACACTGAAGCTTTCTTT. Protein sequence: CASSIKNTEAFF.

V gene TRBV9 combines with J gene TRBJ1-2; possibly TRBD1 for D (6 bases). This CDR3 is built from 16 residues. V lost 2 bases and J lost 5, with 19 bases in between. CDR1 is SGDLS and CDR2 is YYNGEE in the germline V gene. The CDR3 bases are TGTGCCAGCAGCGTTGACAGGCAGGCGTTGGAATATGGCTACACCTTC. This translates into CASSVDRQALEYGYTF.

CDR3 DNA: TGTGCCAGCAGCCAAACAGGGGAGAATCAGCCCCAGCATTTT. This translates into CASSQTGENQPQHF. The chain is built from TRBV4-2 and TRBJ1-5; 7 nucleotides match TRBD1. This CDR3 comprises 14 residues. Germline V lookup: CDR1 LGHNA, CDR2 YNFKEQ. After removal of 2 bases from V and 4 bases from J, the junction contained 2 bases not matched to a gene.

Details on this clone: Sequence at one end of the junction differs from germline and may be a read error. The chain joins TRBV5-4 to TRBJ2-3; D perhaps matches TRBD1 (6 bases). Germline assignment: CDR1 SGHNT and CDR2 YYREEE (reference sequence). The CDR3 has 13 residues. The CDR3 DNA follows: TGTGCCAGCAGGGGGGCATCGGTAGATTCGCAGTATTTT. Translated, it gives CASRGASVDSQYF.

This clone appeared a single time. The V gene is TRBV4-3, the J gene TRBJ2-7; 7 bases are a match to TRBD2. The CDR3 has 15 residues. Germline CDR1 and CDR2: LGHNA and YSLEER. J gave up 2 bases and V 0 bases, and 4 bases lay outside the gene matches. The CDR3, as DNA: TGCGCCAGCAGCCAAGAAGAGGGAGGGACCTACGAGCAGTACTTC. Translated, it gives CASSQEEGGTYEQYF.

The V and J genes are TRBV11-2 and TRBJ2-7; unclear D gene. V gave up 4 bases and J gave up 0 bases, with 13 bases separating them. The CDR3 covers 15 residues. The germline CDR1 and CDR2 sequences are SGHAT and FQNNGV. In DNA form, the CDR3 reads TGTGCCAGCAGCTCCCGGGTCGGTCTCTCCTACGAGCAGTACTTC. This gives the protein CASSSRVGLSYEQYF.